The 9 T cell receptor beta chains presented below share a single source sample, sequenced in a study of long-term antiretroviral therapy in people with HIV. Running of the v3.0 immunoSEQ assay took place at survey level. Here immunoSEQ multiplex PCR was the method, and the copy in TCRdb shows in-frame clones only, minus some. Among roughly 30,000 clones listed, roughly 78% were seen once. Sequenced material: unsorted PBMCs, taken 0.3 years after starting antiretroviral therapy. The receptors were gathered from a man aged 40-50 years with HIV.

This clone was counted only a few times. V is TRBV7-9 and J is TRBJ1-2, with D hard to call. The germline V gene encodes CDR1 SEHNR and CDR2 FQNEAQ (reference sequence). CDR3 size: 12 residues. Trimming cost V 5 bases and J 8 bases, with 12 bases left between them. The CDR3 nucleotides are TGTGCCAGCAGCGCCCAAGGGTTCGGCTACACCTTC. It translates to CASSAQGFGYTF.

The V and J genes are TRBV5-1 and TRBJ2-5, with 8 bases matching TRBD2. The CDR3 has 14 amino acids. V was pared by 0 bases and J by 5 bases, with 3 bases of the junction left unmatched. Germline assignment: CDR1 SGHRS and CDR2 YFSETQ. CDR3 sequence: CASSLGTSRETQYF. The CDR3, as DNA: TGCGCCAGCAGCTTGGGGACTAGCCGGGAGACCCAGTACTTC.

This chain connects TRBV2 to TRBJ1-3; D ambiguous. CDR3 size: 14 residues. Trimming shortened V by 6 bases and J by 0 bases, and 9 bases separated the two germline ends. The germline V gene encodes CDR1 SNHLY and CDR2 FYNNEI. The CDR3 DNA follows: TGTGCCAGCAGACTCCCGGGCTCTGGAAACACCATATATTTT. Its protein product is CASRLPGSGNTIYF. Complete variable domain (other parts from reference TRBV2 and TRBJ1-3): EPEVTQTPSHQVTQMGQEVILRCVPISNHLYFYWYRQILGQKVEFLVSFYNNEISEKSEIFDDQFSVERPDGSNFTLKIRSTKLEDSAMYFCASRLPGSGNTIYFGEGSWLTVV.

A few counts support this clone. The CDR3 nucleotides are TGTGCCAGCAGTTTAGGTAGACAGAGCGGCTACACCTTC. It encodes CASSLGRQSGYTF. The chain uses TRBV27 and TRBJ1-2; the D gene is possibly TRBD1 (5 bases). This CDR3 contains 13 residues. CDR1 MNHEY and CDR2 SMNVEV come from the germline V gene (reference sequence). V lost 2 bases and J lost 8, with 12 bases in between.

The CDR3 loop is CASSYRTGTNTEAFF. CDR3 in DNA: TGTGCCAGCAGCTATCGGACAGGGACGAACACTGAAGCTTTCTTT. V usage is TRBV7-8 and J usage is TRBJ1-1; 8 nucleotides line up with TRBD1. V lost 4 bases to trimming and J lost 1 base; unmatched junction nucleotides: 5. Germline assignment: CDR1 SGHVS and CDR2 FQNEAQ. The CDR3 is made up of 15 amino acids.

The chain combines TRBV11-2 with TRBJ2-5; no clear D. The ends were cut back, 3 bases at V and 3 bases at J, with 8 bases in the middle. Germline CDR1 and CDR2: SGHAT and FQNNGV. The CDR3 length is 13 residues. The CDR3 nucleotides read TGTGCCAGCAGCTTCGGTAGGGAAGAGACCCAGTACTTC. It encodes CASSFGREETQYF.

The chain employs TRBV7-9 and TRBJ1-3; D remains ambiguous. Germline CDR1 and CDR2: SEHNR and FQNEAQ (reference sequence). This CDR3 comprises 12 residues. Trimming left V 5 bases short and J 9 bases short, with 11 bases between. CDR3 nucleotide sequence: TGTGCCAGCAGCGATCTTGTTGGCACCATATATTTT. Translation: CASSDLVGTIYF.

DNA for the CDR3: TGTGCCAGCAGTTACCGGACAGGACCAGATACGCAGTATTTT. Protein sequence: CASSYRTGPDTQYF. The rearrangement uses TRBV28 and TRBJ2-3; TRBD1 agrees at 7 bases. Germline CDR1 is MDHEN and CDR2 is SYDVKM. V dropped 4 bases and J dropped 4; count of bases not matched to a gene: 5. The CDR3 is made up of 14 amino acids. Full variable domain (remainder filled in from reference TRBV28 and TRBJ2-3): DVKVTQSSRYLVKRTGEKVFLECVQDMDHENMFWYRQDPGLGLRLIYFSYDVKMKEKGDIPEGYSVSREKKERFSLILESASTNQTSMYLCASSYRTGPDTQYFGPGTRLTVL.

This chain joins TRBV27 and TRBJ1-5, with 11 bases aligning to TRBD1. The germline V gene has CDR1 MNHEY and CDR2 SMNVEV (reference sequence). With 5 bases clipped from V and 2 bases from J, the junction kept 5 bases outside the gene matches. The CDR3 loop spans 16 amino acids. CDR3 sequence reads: CASSKRTGGGNQPQHF. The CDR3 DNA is TGTGCCAGCAGTAAACGGACAGGGGGCGGCAATCAGCCCCAGCATTTT.